The next 9 T cell receptor beta chains were all read from a single sample in a study of Ad26.COV2.S vaccination and SARS-CoV-2 variants (dated by TCRdb to about 2021). The library was produced with the immunoSEQ multiplex PCR assay. This is the immuneACCESS table as TCRdb keeps it, with only in-frame sequences that have V and J called. A part of the clones is gone; compared with another copy, unresolved V genes explain less than half, and the rest is unexplained. The sample records roughly 400,000 clones, less than 95% of which are singletons. Around 4.5% of the sample is held by the ten biggest clonotypes. According to the study, the label for this sample's treatment or condition signals: around 19 received Ad26.COV2.S at low or high dose, single or two shots; 5 received placebo; per-sample allocation not given. Repertoires of vaccine and placebo recipients were sequenced from samples collected on day 63 after the first injection.

The starting material was peripheral blood, obtained in a trial of Ad26.COV2.S vaccine versus placebo. The receptors stem from a person between 18 and 60 years old who received the Ad26.COV2.S COVID-19 vaccine or a placebo.

The rearrangement joins TRBV13 to TRBJ1-1; D perhaps matches TRBD1 (6 bases). Trimming shortened V by 4 bases and J by 5 bases, and 14 bases separated the two germline ends. The V gene's germline CDR1 is PRHDT and CDR2 FYEKMQ (reference sequence). The CDR3 length is 14 residues. CDR3 DNA: TGTGCCAGCAGCTATCCAACAGGGAGGACTGAAGCTTTCTTT. Translation: CASSYPTGRTEAFF.

The rearrangement joins TRBV2 to TRBJ2-1; 9 bases line up with TRBD2. Germline-derived CDR1 and CDR2 are SNHLY and FYNNEI. V shed 7 bases and J 9 bases; nucleotides not matched to a gene: 10. The CDR3 contains 14 residues. CDR3 sequence: CASMEIAGVGEQFF. CDR3 DNA: TGTGCCAGCATGGAGATAGCGGGAGTCGGTGAGCAGTTCTTC.

The V and J genes are TRBV30 and TRBJ2-2; D call uncertain. This CDR3 spans 15 amino acids. V was clipped by 3 bases and J by 1 base, with 12 bases between them. The germline V gene has CDR1 GTSNPN and CDR2 SVGIG (reference sequence). This CDR3 reads CAWRPGWLNTGELFF. In DNA form, the CDR3 reads TGTGCCTGGAGGCCCGGGTGGTTGAACACCGGGGAGCTGTTTTTT.

The chain uses TRBV5-4 and TRBJ2-3, with TRBD2 matching over 10 bases. The CDR3 is made up of 17 amino acids. The germline V gene encodes CDR1 SGHNT and CDR2 YYREEE (reference sequence). Unmatched junction bases numbered 5, after V lost 0 bases and J lost 1 base. CDR3 in DNA: TGTGCCAGCAGCTTGGGCCCAGCGGGAGGGGGCACAGATACGCAGTATTTT. Its translation is CASSLGPAGGGTDTQYF.

This clone has only one observation. The chain has TRBV19 and TRBJ1-2; possibly TRBD1 for D (5 bases). The CDR3 extends over 15 amino acids. Germline-derived CDR1 and CDR2 are LNHDA and SQIVND (reference sequence). Between the trimmed V and J ends, which lost 0 bases and 7 bases, there was a span of 15 bases. CDR3 sequence (DNA): TGTGCCAGTAGTATAGACGGCCCCAGGGCCGGTGGCTACACCTTC. Amino acids: CASSIDGPRAGGYTF.

This chain joins TRBV10-2 and TRBJ1-5, with a weak D call TRBD1 (5 bases). Trimming removed 3 bases at V and 7 bases at J, with 19 bases between. Germline lookup yields CDR1 WSHSY and CDR2 SAAADI. This CDR3 spans 16 amino acids. The CDR3 loop reads CASSEGDRIQEQPQHF. The CDR3 DNA is TGCGCCAGCAGTGAAGGGGACCGCATACAAGAACAGCCCCAGCATTTT.

This chain joins TRBV5-5 and TRBJ2-4, with D possibly called TRBD1 or TRBD2 (5 bases each). The V end was cut by 0 bases, the J end by 7 bases, with 17 bases between. Germline values: CDR1 SGHKS, CDR2 YYEKEE (reference sequence). The CDR3 contains 16 residues. CDR3 region: CASSLERGVLGNIQYF. The CDR3, as DNA: TGTGCCAGCAGCTTGGAACGAGGGGTATTGGGTAACATTCAGTACTTC.

The chain combines TRBV9 with TRBJ2-7; maybe TRBD1 (5 bases). V was cut by 3 bases and J by 1 base, with 14 bases left in between. Germline CDR1 and CDR2: SGDLS and YYNGEE. The CDR3 covers 15 residues. CDR3: CASSEGPASSYEQYF. The CDR3 nucleotides are TGTGCCAGCAGCGAGGGGCCAGCCTCTTCCTACGAGCAGTACTTC.

V gene TRBV5-4 combines with J gene TRBJ2-4, with D maybe TRBD2 (5 bases). The germline V and J ends were trimmed by 4 bases and 9 bases, with 14 bases remaining between them. Germline CDR1 and CDR2: SGHNT and YYREEE (reference sequence). The CDR3 contains 13 residues. The CDR3 bases are TGTGCCAGCAGCACTGACTACGCCGGCATTCAGTACTTC. It translates to CASSTDYAGIQYF.